What follows are 20 T cell receptor beta chains derived from one specimen sequenced in a study of blood T cell repertoires in COVID-19. Sequencing used immunoSEQ multiplex PCR; TCRdb keeps in-frame clones, though not all of them. The sample lists roughly 110,000 clones, roughly 81% occurring once. The sequenced sample consisted of peripheral blood. Source of these receptors: a man in his forties or fifties with acute or convalescent COVID-19.

Of note for this clone: The same CDR3 also results from other DNA sequences found in this sample. This chain uses TRBV20-1 with TRBJ2-5; D possibly corresponds to TRBD1 (5 bases). The ends were cut back, 6 bases at V and 5 bases at J, with 10 bases in the middle. CDR1 and CDR2 (germline): DFQATT, SNEGSKA (reference sequence). The CDR3 is 11 residues long. The CDR3 here is CSARVSETQYF. CDR3 nucleotide sequence: TGCAGTGCCAGGGTCAGCGAGACCCAGTACTTC.

J is TRBJ1-2 and V is TRBV3-1 (or the pseudogene TRBV3-2); 11 bases agree with TRBD1. Trimming took 1 base from V and 6 from J; bases not matched to a gene: 4. The length of the CDR3 is 15 residues. Germline values: CDR1 LGHDT, CDR2 YNNKEL (reference sequence). CDR3 loop: CASSQVTDRGHGYTF. CDR3 sequence (DNA): TGTGCCAGCAGCCAAGTTACGGACAGGGGGCATGGCTACACCTTC.

CDR3 DNA: TGTGCCAGCAGCTTCTCTCAGGGCTATGAGCAGTTCTTC. Its protein product is CASSFSQGYEQFF. The V call is TRBV7-3, the J call TRBJ2-1; the D gene is possibly TRBD1 (5 bases). The V end was cut by 3 bases, the J end by 8 bases, with 11 bases between. The length of the CDR3 is 13 residues. Germline CDR1 and CDR2: SGHTA and FQGTGA.

This clone was detected only a few times. The chain employs TRBV6-2 or TRBV6-3 and TRBJ1-2, with D uncertain. CDR3 length: 16 residues. The V end was cut by 4 bases, the J end by 0 bases, with 15 bases between. From germline, CDR1 is MNHEY and CDR2 SVGEGT. DNA of the CDR3: TGTGCCAGCAGTTCCCGCGGCCCTTTACCTAACTATGGCTACACCTTC. Protein sequence: CASSSRGPLPNYGYTF.

The V gene is TRBV7-3, the J gene TRBJ2-3; weak D call: TRBD2 (5 bases). The CDR3 is 13 amino acids. Germline CDR1 SGHTA, CDR2 FQGTGA. Trimming cost V 5 bases and J 3 bases, with 9 bases left between them. DNA of the CDR3: TGTGCCAGCAGCCAACGGGGAACAGATACGCAGTATTTT. Translated, it gives CASSQRGTDTQYF.

The rearrangement links TRBV3-1 (or the pseudogene TRBV3-2) to TRBJ1-1, with a tentative D call TRBD1 (6 bases). Trimming stripped 4 bases from V and 0 bases from J, with 15 bases between. The germline gives CDR1 LGHDT, CDR2 YNNKEL (reference sequence). The CDR3 runs to 16 residues. Here the CDR3 DNA reads TGTGCCAGCAGCCTGGCTTATACAGGGTTGAACACTGAAGCTTTCTTT. This codes for CASSLAYTGLNTEAFF.

The chain joins TRBV6-2 or TRBV6-3 to TRBJ2-7, with D maybe TRBD1 (6 bases). The ends were cut back, 3 bases at V and 2 bases at J, with 20 bases in the middle. The CDR3 totals 17 residues. Germline loops: CDR1 MNHEY, CDR2 SVGEGT. The CDR3 region is CASSYWGPGPDPYEQYF. In nucleotides, the CDR3 is TGTGCCAGCAGTTATTGGGGGCCGGGGCCAGATCCCTACGAGCAGTACTTC.

The chain employs TRBV19 and TRBJ1-1; TRBD1 might be the D (6 bases). The CDR3 is made up of 15 amino acids. Germline V CDR1 and CDR2: LNHDA, SQIVND (reference sequence). V dropped 6 bases and J dropped 1 base, with 15 bases sitting between them. This CDR3 is CASRLSGTWNTEAFF. The CDR3 coding sequence is TGTGCCAGTAGGCTGTCCGGGACATGGAACACTGAAGCTTTCTTT.

The rearrangement uses TRBV7-3 and TRBJ1-1; D gene uncertain. Germline loops: CDR1 SGHTA, CDR2 FQGTGA. This CDR3 has 14 residues. Trimming shortened V by 2 bases and J by 4 bases, and 11 bases separated the two germline ends. This chain's CDR3 is CASSLQAGSTEAFF. CDR3 coding DNA: TGTGCCAGCAGCTTACAAGCGGGAAGCACTGAAGCTTTCTTT.

The CDR3 DNA is TGTGCCAGCAGCCCAAGGGACACCTACGAGCAGTACTTC. This sequence encodes CASSPRDTYEQYF. The chain couples TRBV7-9 to TRBJ2-7, with a possible D match to TRBD1 (6 bases). CDR1 and CDR2 from the germline V gene are SEHNR and FQNEAQ (reference sequence). The CDR3 is made up of 13 amino acids. V gave up 5 bases and J gave up 2 bases, with 10 bases separating them. Together with reference TRBV7-9 and TRBJ2-7, the CDR3 gives the full variable domain: DTGVSQNPRHKITKRGQNVTFRCDPISEHNRLYWYRQTLGQGPEFLTYFQNEAQLEKSRLLSDRFSAERPKGSFSTLEIQRTEQGDSAMYLCASSPRDTYEQYFGPGTRLTVT.

The rearrangement links TRBV11-2 to TRBJ2-7, with 11 bases matching TRBD1. The junction had 10 bases not matched to a gene; V was cut back by 6 bases and J by 3 bases. CDR3 length equals 16 residues. Germline assignment: CDR1 SGHAT and CDR2 FQNNGV. CDR3 nucleotide sequence: TGTGCCAGCAGTAGGTATACAGGGACAGGGGGCTACGAGCAGTACTTC. Translated, it gives CASSRYTGTGGYEQYF.

The CDR3 DNA reads TGTGCCTGGAGTGTACGACAGGGACTGAACTATGGCTACACCTTC. This gives the protein CAWSVRQGLNYGYTF. V usage is TRBV30 and J usage is TRBJ1-2; 7 nucleotides match TRBD1. CDR1 GTSNPN and CDR2 SVGIG come from the germline V gene (reference sequence). The ends lost 0 bases at V and 2 bases at J; junction bases unmatched: 6. CDR3 length: 15 amino acids.

The chain couples TRBV11-3 to TRBJ2-6; tentative D call: TRBD1 (6 bases). CDR1 and CDR2 from the germline V gene are SGHNT and YENEEA. CDR3 length equals 15 residues. Deletions cut 4 bases from V and 1 base from J, with 8 bases between. The CDR3 spells CASSSDRSGANVLTF. In DNA form, the CDR3 reads TGTGCCAGCAGCTCGGACAGATCTGGGGCCAACGTCCTGACTTTC.

J is TRBJ2-7 and V is TRBV4-1, with D tentatively TRBD1 (6 bases). Germline CDR1 reads MGHRA; CDR2 reads YSYEKL. V was shortened by 3 bases and J by 4 bases, with 10 bases between the two germline ends. This CDR3 contains 13 residues. The CDR3 spells CASSHRTDYEQYF. As DNA, the CDR3 is TGCGCCAGCAGCCACCGGACAGATTACGAGCAGTACTTC.

This chain joins TRBV3-1 (or the pseudogene TRBV3-2) and TRBJ2-5, with D perhaps TRBD2 (6 bases). The CDR3 covers 16 residues. The germline V gene has CDR1 LGHDT and CDR2 YNNKEL (reference sequence). Deletions cut 0 bases from V and 5 bases from J, with 16 bases between. CDR3 coding DNA: TGTGCCAGCAGCCAAGAACTTCAGGCCCGGGGGGAGACCCAGTACTTC. Protein sequence: CASSQELQARGETQYF.

The chain is built from TRBV27 and TRBJ2-7; a possible D gene is TRBD2 (6 bases). Trimming removed 4 bases from V and 3 bases from J, with 13 bases in between. The germline V gene has CDR1 MNHEY and CDR2 SMNVEV (reference sequence). This CDR3 spans 14 amino acids. DNA of the CDR3: TGTGCCAGCAGTTGGAGAGGGGAGGTCTACGAGCAGTACTTC. Translation gives CASSWRGEVYEQYF.

This clone was picked up a small number of times. The CDR3, as DNA: TGTGCCAGCACCTCGGACTGGAGCACTGAAGCTTTCTTT. This encodes CASTSDWSTEAFF. The chain is built from TRBV6-5 and TRBJ1-1; D unresolved. Germline V gene data show CDR1 as MNHEY and CDR2 as SVGAGI. The CDR3 spans 13 residues. Trimming pared 7 bases from V and 4 bases from J, leaving 13 bases between.

The gene calls are TRBV5-8 and TRBJ2-7; TRBD2 aligns across 11 bases. CDR3 size: 15 residues. Per the germline V gene, CDR1 is SGHTS and CDR2 is YDEGEE. Germline trimming cut 3 bases from V and 1 base from J; bases unmatched to any gene: 3. This chain's CDR3 is CASSWTSGPSYEQYF. The CDR3 coding sequence is TGTGCCAGCAGCTGGACTAGCGGGCCGTCCTACGAGCAGTACTTC.

The genes are TRBV19 and TRBJ1-4; no clear D gene. V was pared by 3 bases and J by 8 bases, with 16 bases between. Germline assignment: CDR1 LNHDA and CDR2 SQIVND (reference sequence). This CDR3 has 15 amino acids. CDR3 amino acids: CASSMRSGMEEKLFF. CDR3 nucleotides: TGTGCCAGTAGTATGCGTAGCGGGATGGAGGAAAAACTGTTTTTT.

The chain employs TRBV6-1 and TRBJ2-4; TRBD2 matches 11 bases. Germline V gene lookup returns CDR1 MNHNS and CDR2 SASEGT. The J segment lost 4 bases and the V segment lost 4 bases, leaving 9 bases of the junction unmatched. The CDR3 has 17 residues. Written as DNA, the CDR3 is TGTGCCAGCAGTGCGACTAGCGGGGTGGTACGGAAAAACATTCAGTACTTC. This sequence encodes CASSATSGVVRKNIQYF.